This is a list of T cell receptor beta chains from one sample in a study of shared clonotypes between healthy human individuals. Profiling relied on immunoSEQ multiplex PCR, and the TCRdb table lists in-frame clones only, not all of them. The sample includes some 2.1 million clones, 90% to 95% seen only once; the top ten take roughly 0.13%. The sequencing input was naive CD4+ T cells sorted from blood. Receptors originate from a man aged 18 to 29 in good health. CDR3s include the opening cysteine and the closing phenylalanine or tryptophan. A D gene is named only where the DNA matches it firmly. Size tells how often a clone was seen (once, few, many) or the class of an expanded clone, and some rows leave it out.

D: -
V: TRBV11-3
size: -
J: TRBJ1-1
CDR3: CASSSSGVNTEAFF
DNA: TGTGCCAGCAGCTCATCCGGTGTGAACACTGAAGCTTTCTTT

D: -
V: TRBV6-1
size: -
J: TRBJ2-5
CDR3: CASSEWAGQETQYF
DNA: TGTGCCAGCAGTGAGTGGGCGGGGCAGGAGACCCAGTACTTC

D: -
V: TRBV2
size: -
J: TRBJ1-5
CDR3: CASSEGVSNQPQHF
DNA: TGTGCCAGCAGTGAAGGTGTTAGCAATCAGCCCCAGCATTTT

D: TRBD2
V: TRBV5-1
size: -
J: TRBJ2-5
CDR3: CASSLGTGGETQYF
DNA: TGCGCCAGCAGCTTAGGGACGGGAGGAGAGACCCAGTACTTC

D: TRBD1
V: TRBV7-6
size: -
J: TRBJ2-2
CDR3: CASSEGQGAKNTGELFF
DNA: TGTGCCAGCAGCGAAGGACAGGGGGCAAAGAACACCGGGGAGCTGTTTTTT

D: -
V: TRBV10-1
size: once
J: TRBJ2-5
CDR3: CASSESAGKETQYF
DNA: TGCGCCAGCAGTGAGTCGGCGGGGAAAGAGACCCAGTACTTC

D: -
V: TRBV6-1
size: -
J: TRBJ2-7
CDR3: CASHPGESFYEQYF
DNA: TGTGCCAGCCACCCGGGAGAGTCGTTCTACGAGCAGTACTTC

D: TRBD1
V: TRBV10-3
size: -
J: TRBJ2-7
CDR3: CAISRTGPYEQYF
DNA: TGTGCCATCAGCCGGACAGGCCCTTACGAGCAGTACTTC

D: -
V: TRBV5-4
size: -
J: TRBJ2-5
CDR3: CASSSAQGKGETQYF
DNA: TGTGCCAGCAGTTCGGCACAGGGAAAGGGGGAGACCCAGTACTTC

D: -
V: TRBV30
size: -
J: TRBJ1-1
CDR3: CAWTDSHTEAFF
DNA: TGTGCCTGGACCGACTCTCACACTGAAGCTTTCTTT

D: -
V: TRBV19
size: once
J: TRBJ1-5
CDR3: CASSPMGGQPQHF
DNA: TGTGCCAGTAGTCCCATGGGGGGTCAGCCCCAGCATTTT

D: -
V: TRBV6-1
size: -
J: TRBJ2-5
CDR3: CASRGQGETQYF
DNA: TGTGCCAGCAGGGGACAAGGGGAGACCCAGTACTTC

D: TRBD1
V: TRBV6-1
size: -
J: TRBJ1-4
CDR3: CASRPDRGYEKLFF
DNA: TGTGCCAGCCGACCGGACAGGGGGTATGAAAAACTGTTTTTT

D: -
V: TRBV6-5
size: -
J: TRBJ2-7
CDR3: CASSPTGSSYEQYF
DNA: TGTGCCAGCAGTCCTACAGGTAGCTCCTACGAGCAGTACTTC

D: -
V: TRBV29-1
size: -
J: TRBJ2-7
CDR3: CSVGDVSSYEQYF
DNA: TGCAGCGTTGGAGACGTGAGCTCCTACGAGCAGTACTTC

D: TRBD1
V: TRBV7-9
size: -
J: TRBJ1-1
CDR3: CASSTRDSPRGEEAFF
DNA: TGTGCCAGCAGCACTCGGGACAGTCCGCGGGGGGAGGAAGCTTTCTTT

D: -
V: TRBV9
size: -
J: TRBJ2-7
CDR3: CASSVTGTSNGEQYF
DNA: TGTGCCAGCAGCGTGACCGGGACTTCGAACGGCGAGCAGTACTTC

D: TRBD2
V: TRBV7-2
size: -
J: TRBJ2-2
CDR3: CASSLRPGLAGGRTGELFF
DNA: TGTGCCAGCAGCCTCCGGCCTGGACTAGCGGGAGGCCGCACCGGGGAGCTGTTTTTT

D: TRBD1
V: TRBV2
size: -
J: TRBJ2-2
CDR3: CASSRTGGRTGELFF
DNA: TGTGCCAGCAGCAGGACAGGGGGACGTACCGGGGAGCTGTTTTTT

D: -
V: TRBV4-1
size: once
J: TRBJ1-1
CDR3: CASSQDNTNTEAFF
DNA: TGCGCCAGCAGCCAAGATAACACGAACACTGAAGCTTTCTTT